These T cell receptor beta chains were read from a single sample in a study of blood T cells in healthy people across ages. One entry per CDR3 protein, called by TCRdb with MiXCR from the 5' RACE reads. The data show about 1.8 million distinct CDR3 sequences, less than 50% seen once. Input material: blood. Every receptor here comes from a woman aged 40-49 years in good health. Each CDR3 is given with its conserved first and last residue. A D gene is named only where the DNA matches it firmly. Clone sizes are given selectively: once, few, many, or a class where the clone is expanded.

V gene	D gene	J gene	clone size	CDR3 DNA	CDR3 protein
TRBV20-1	NA	TRBJ2-3	NA	TGCAGTGCCACGAAGGGGGGGAGCACAGGTACGCAGTATTTT	CSATKGGSTGTQYF
TRBV9	NA	TRBJ1-1	NA	TGTGCCAGCAGCGTAGAACCGGGTTTGGTCACTGAAGCTTTCTTT	CASSVEPGLVTEAFF
TRBV11-1	TRBD2	TRBJ2-2	NA	TGTGCCAGCAGCTTACTAGCGGGGGGGCCGCGTACCGGGGAGCTGTTTTTT	CASSLLAGGPRTGELFF
TRBV6-4	NA	TRBJ2-6	NA	TGTGCCAGAAGTGGGGTCGTTCCTGGACGGTACTCTGGGGCCAACGTCCTGACTTTC	CARSGVVPGRYSGANVLTF
TRBV4-3	TRBD2	TRBJ2-1	once	TGCGCCAGCAGCCAAGATCTGCGGGGGGGCCACAATGAGCAGTTCTTC	CASSQDLRGGHNEQFF
TRBV12-3/TRBV12-4	NA	TRBJ2-6	many	TGTGCCAGCAGTTTCAGGGCTGGGGCCAACGTCCTGACTTTC	CASSFRAGANVLTF
TRBV4-3	TRBD1	TRBJ1-2	NA	TGCGCCAGCAGGGACGATTTCAGGGGGCGTTTGGGTGGCTACACCTTC	CASRDDFRGRLGGYTF
TRBV29-1	NA	TRBJ2-5	NA	TGCAGCGTTGTATTGCCAGAGACCCAGTACTTC	CSVVLPETQYF
TRBV9	TRBD1	TRBJ2-5	few	TGTGCCAGCAGCGTAGTGGCAGGGGGTGCCCGGGAGACCCAGTACTTC	CASSVVAGGARETQYF
TRBV6-5	NA	TRBJ1-6	NA	TGTGCCAGCAGTTACGACGGACGGGGCGGAAGATATTCACCCCTCCACTTT	CASSYDGRGGRYSPLHF
TRBV6-2/TRBV6-3	NA	TRBJ1-2	NA	TGTGCCAGCAGTCGTTCTACAATCTATGGCTACACCTTC	CASSRSTIYGYTF
TRBV2	NA	TRBJ2-5	NA	TGTGCCAGCAGTGAAGACTACACAAGTCAGACCCAGTACTTC	CASSEDYTSQTQYF
TRBV27	NA	TRBJ2-5	NA	TGTGCCAGCAGTGTGAGACTAGTCCCAGGGGTGGAGTACTTC	CASSVRLVPGVEYF
TRBV4-3	NA	TRBJ1-2	once	TGCGCCAGCAGCCAAGATAGGTTGGTCGGCACTAACTATGGCTACACCTTC	CASSQDRLVGTNYGYTF
TRBV6-2/TRBV6-3	TRBD1	TRBJ2-5	NA	TGTGCCAGCCATGAGACAGGGAAGGGGGAGACCCAGTACTTC	CASHETGKGETQYF
TRBV5-6	TRBD2	TRBJ2-3	once	TGTGCCAGTTCCTTAGCGGGGTCCCGGGATACGCAGTATTTT	CASSLAGSRDTQYF
TRBV7-2	TRBD2	TRBJ2-4	NA	TGTGCCAGCAGCCCAGGGACTAGCGGGGGGTCAAACATTCAGTACTTC	CASSPGTSGGSNIQYF
TRBV6-2/TRBV6-3	NA	TRBJ1-2	NA	TGTGCCAGCAGTTACCGGGGGAGAAGTTTTAACTATGGCTACACCTTC	CASSYRGRSFNYGYTF
TRBV4-3	TRBD1	TRBJ2-7	NA	TGCGCCAGCAGCCAGATACAGGATAACAGGGGGAAGCAGTACTTC	CASSQIQDNRGKQYF
TRBV4-1	NA	TRBJ1-2	NA	TGCGCCAGCAGCCAAGCCCTCGGGGACTTCTATGGCTACACCTTC	CASSQALGDFYGYTF
TRBV3-1	NA	TRBJ2-1	once	TGTGCCAGCAGCCAAGGTGTGTCTAGCTTGTCCAATGAGCAGTTCTTC	CASSQGVSSLSNEQFF
TRBV28	TRBD1	TRBJ1-2	many	TGTGCCAGCAGTTCAGGGGGCTATGGCTACACCTTC	CASSSGGYGYTF
TRBV7-9	NA	TRBJ2-5	NA	TGTGCCAGCAGCTTCGTTGGGGCCGATGAGCAGTACTTC	CASSFVGADEQYF
TRBV15	NA	TRBJ1-2	NA	TGTGCCACCAGCAGAGATGGTGACTATGGCTACACCTTC	CATSRDGDYGYTF
TRBV13	TRBD1	TRBJ2-1	few	TGTGCCAGCAGCTTAGACGAGGCGTTGGGGACAGGGGAATCCAATGAGCAGTTCTTC	CASSLDEALGTGESNEQFF
TRBV29-1	NA	TRBJ2-5	NA	TGCAGCGTTGAAGATGCGCACGGATCAGAGACCCAGTACTTC	CSVEDAHGSETQYF
TRBV29-1	TRBD1	TRBJ2-7	many	TGCAGCGTCGGGACAGCCTCCTACGAGCAGTACTTC	CSVGTASYEQYF
TRBV7-2	TRBD1	TRBJ2-4	NA	TGTGCCAGCAGCTCCCGGGACAGGGAGTACTTC	CASSSRDREYF
TRBV21-1	NA	TRBJ2-1	few	TGTGCCAGCAGCAAAGGGAAGGACAGGGGTTGGAGGATATCCAATGAGCAGTTCTTC	CASSKGKDRGWRISNEQFF
TRBV4-3	TRBD2	TRBJ2-3	NA	TGCGCCAGCAGCCAAGATCCGCTAGCGGGGGAATCAGATACGCAGTATTTT	CASSQDPLAGESDTQYF
TRBV27	NA	TRBJ1-4	once	TGTGCCAGCAGTCTGGACAGAAAAAATGAAAAACTGTTTTTT	CASSLDRKNEKLFF
TRBV10-3	NA	TRBJ2-5	few	TGTGCCATCAGTAGGGGGTCCCAAGAGACCCAGTACTTC	CAISRGSQETQYF
TRBV29-1	NA	TRBJ2-7	NA	TGCAGCGTTGGTGAGGACTACGAGCAGTACTTC	CSVGEDYEQYF
TRBV7-2	NA	TRBJ1-2	once	TGTGCCAGCAGCGTTCCGGGGCGGGCTAACTATGGCTACACCTTC	CASSVPGRANYGYTF
TRBV27	TRBD1	TRBJ2-6	few	TGTGCCAGCAGTTTGGGACAGGGTTTGTCGGCTGGGGCCAACGTCCTGACTTTC	CASSLGQGLSAGANVLTF
TRBV7-2	TRBD2	TRBJ2-7	NA	TGTGCCAGCAGCTTAGCGGGGGGGTTGAGCTCCTACGAGCAGAACTTC	CASSLAGGLSSYEQNF
TRBV20-1	NA	TRBJ2-1	NA	TGCAGTGCTAGAGAGGGGACTTTCTACAATGAGCAGTTCTTC	CSAREGTFYNEQFF
TRBV29-1	NA	TRBJ2-1	few	TGCAGCGTTGAAGGACTGACCGGGAGAAGCTCCTACAATGAGCAGTTCTTC	CSVEGLTGRSSYNEQFF
TRBV7-2	NA	TRBJ1-4	NA	TGTGCCAGCAGCTCCAGGGGATGGCCCGACCCAACTAATGAAAAACTGTTTTTT	CASSSRGWPDPTNEKLFF
TRBV5-1	NA	TRBJ2-1	NA	TGCGCCAGCAGCTTGGATGAGACTACTGAGTTCTTC	CASSLDETTEFF
TRBV7-8	NA	TRBJ1-1	few	TGTGCCAGCAGCACAAAAGGACAGATGAACACTGAAGCTTTCTTT	CASSTKGQMNTEAFF
TRBV29-1	NA	TRBJ2-7	few	TGCGGCCCTAAGGGGGAGAGCTCCTACGAGCAGTACTTC	CGPKGESSYEQYF
TRBV7-6	TRBD1	TRBJ1-2	few	TGTGCCAGCAGCCCGGGACAGGGGGCGATTGGCTACACCTTC	CASSPGQGAIGYTF
TRBV14	NA	TRBJ1-2	NA	TGTGCCAGCAGCCAAGTGATGGGGTACGGCTACACCTTC	CASSQVMGYGYTF
TRBV7-9	NA	TRBJ2-4	few	TGTGCCAGCAGCGACCGGGAAGGAGCCAAAAACATTCAGTACTTC	CASSDREGAKNIQYF
TRBV12-3/TRBV12-4	NA	TRBJ2-1	NA	TGTGCCAGCACCCCAGCGTGGCGGGGCTCAAATGAGCAGTTCTTC	CASTPAWRGSNEQFF
TRBV28	TRBD1	TRBJ2-5	NA	TGTGCCAGCAGGCAATGGACAGGGCCAACCGGGACCCAGTACTTC	CASRQWTGPTGTQYF
TRBV5-6	NA	TRBJ1-2	NA	TGTGCCAGCAGCCGAACCGATACCAGGATATCTAACTATGGCTACACCTTC	CASSRTDTRISNYGYTF
TRBV7-2	TRBD2	TRBJ2-1	NA	TGTGCCAGCAGAGCGGGGCGGGTCTACGGGGGGCAGTTCTTC	CASRAGRVYGGQFF
TRBV7-2	TRBD2	TRBJ2-3	few	TGTGCCAGCAGCTTAAGCAGAGGAGCGGGGTACACAGATACGCAGTATTTT	CASSLSRGAGYTDTQYF
TRBV3-1	TRBD2	TRBJ2-1	NA	TGTGCCAGCAGCCAGGGGACTAGCGGGGGAAAGTACAATGAGCAGTTCTTC	CASSQGTSGGKYNEQFF
TRBV25-1	NA	TRBJ1-2	NA	TGTGCCAGCAGTGTCCCTCCTTGGGGGCATGGCTACACCTTC	CASSVPPWGHGYTF
TRBV20-1	TRBD1	TRBJ2-5	NA	TGCAGTGCTAGCACCCTAGGGACAGGGTCCCAAGAGACCCAGTACTTC	CSASTLGTGSQETQYF